The TCR beta chain described here comes from a study of shared clonotypes between healthy human individuals. This CDR3 spans 14 amino acids. The V and J ends lost 9 bases and 4 bases, in that order; junction bases with no gene match: 11. The germline gives CDR1 MNHEY, CDR2 SVGAGI. Clones were sequenced by immunoSEQ multiplex PCR, and TCRdb holds only the in-frame ones, with some missing. The sample carries 2.3 million or so clones, roughly 93% recorded once. The chain employs TRBV6-5 and TRBJ2-7; 8 bases are a match to TRBD1. The sequence came from a man aged 18 to 35 in good health. Some clones in this sample may be carry-over from other donors' samples. Sequences were obtained from naive CD4+ T cells from PBMCs. Documented subset: CD45RA+ positively selected. CDR3 loop: CASSLGQGVYEQYF. The CDR3, as DNA: TGTGCCAGTTCCCTCGGACAGGGAGTATACGAGCAGTACTTC.